This T cell receptor beta chain appears in the sequencing data of a study of early T cells in non-severe SARS-CoV-2 infection. The trim removed 5 bases at V and 5 bases at J, leaving 4 bases unmatched. This CDR3 comprises 13 residues. Per the germline V gene, CDR1 is MNHNS and CDR2 is SASEGT. In this sample, this clonotype turned up many times. Its antigen remains unknown. Study outcomes and limitations: VDJdb-based annotation leaned toward anti-spike CD8 responses and missed private and CD4 specificities.

The library protocol tagged individual cDNA molecules with unique molecular identifiers. TCRdb re-called the 5' RACE reads with MiXCR, one entry per CDR3 protein. The sample holds around 67,000 distinct CDR3 sequences, approximately 12% seen once. The source material was whole blood. This clonotype originated in an adult who was a healthcare worker with PCR-confirmed SARS-CoV-2 infection or an uninfected control (not recorded which). The chain couples TRBV6-1 to TRBJ2-5; 8 bases fit TRBD2. CDR3 coding DNA: TGTGCCAGCAGTCGGGGGGGCCTGGAGACCCAGTACTTC. This codes for CASSRGGLETQYF.